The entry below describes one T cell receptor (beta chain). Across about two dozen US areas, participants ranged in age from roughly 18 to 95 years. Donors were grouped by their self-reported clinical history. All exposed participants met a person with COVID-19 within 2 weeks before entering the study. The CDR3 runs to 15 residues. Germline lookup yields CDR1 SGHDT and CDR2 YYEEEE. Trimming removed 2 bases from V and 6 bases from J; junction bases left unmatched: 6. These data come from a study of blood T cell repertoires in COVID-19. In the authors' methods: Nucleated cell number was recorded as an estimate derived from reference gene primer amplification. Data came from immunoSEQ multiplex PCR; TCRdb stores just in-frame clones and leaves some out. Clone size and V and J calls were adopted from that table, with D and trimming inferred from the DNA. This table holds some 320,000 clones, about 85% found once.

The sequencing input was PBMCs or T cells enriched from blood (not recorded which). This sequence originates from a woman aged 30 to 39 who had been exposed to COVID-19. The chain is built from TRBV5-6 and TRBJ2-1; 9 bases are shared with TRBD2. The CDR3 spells CASSFSGSLGNEQFF. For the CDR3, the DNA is TGTGCCAGCAGCTTTAGCGGGAGTCTCGGCAATGAGCAGTTCTTC.